The rows below give T cell receptor beta chains drawn from one sample of a study of blood T cell repertoires in COVID-19. The assay was immunoSEQ multiplex PCR, and TCRdb's table has in-frame clones only and misses some. The sample records about 250,000 clones, approximately 82% being singletons. The sequenced sample was peripheral blood. The source is a man aged 80 or over with acute or convalescent COVID-19. Both conserved end residues are part of each CDR3. Each record gives: V gene, J gene, CDR3 protein.

>TRBV5-4|TRBJ1-2
CASRRGPRDPHGYTF
>TRBV28|TRBJ1-3
CASSHPSGNTIYF
>TRBV23-1|TRBJ2-1
CASRPPRVGLHEQFF
>TRBV6-5|TRBJ2-1
CASSYRLAGVVNEQFF
>TRBV27|TRBJ1-1
CASRTGFTEAFF
>TRBV6-1|TRBJ1-5
CASSEWPGQGLGNQPQHF
>TRBV6-4|TRBJ1-2
CASSDGPEGHSMGYTF
>TRBV10-3|TRBJ1-4
CAISESKGEGEKLFF
>TRBV5-1|TRBJ2-5
CASSVTSGGLQETQYF
>TRBV19|TRBJ2-2
CASSKDRGRTGELFF
>TRBV24-1|TRBJ2-5
CATSDLSRGRETQYF
>TRBV10-3|TRBJ1-3
CAISEWRGPSPGNTIYF
>TRBV10-3|TRBJ2-1
CAISGQGLEQFF
>TRBV5-1|TRBJ2-2
CASSPDLGGGDAGELFF
>TRBV14|TRBJ1-6
CASSRTAGQGYNSPLHF
>TRBV29-1|TRBJ2-2
CSVEVVRVNTGELFF
>TRBV20-1|TRBJ2-3
CSASQLLAGTDTQYF
>TRBV5-1|TRBJ2-5
CASSQGTSGSQETQYF
>TRBV2|TRBJ1-2
CATQWTDLTHGYTF
>TRBV5-1|TRBJ1-1
CASSQPGGGRNTEAFF
>TRBV2|TRBJ2-1
CASSIAGPSYNEQFF
>TRBV7-9|TRBJ2-2
CASSLDGRDYFF
>TRBV4-1|TRBJ2-2
CASRGVPANTGELFF
>TRBV19|TRBJ2-1
CASKDPGGSSYNEQFF
>TRBV3-1/TRBV3-2|TRBJ2-1
CASSQNGDTDNEQFF
>TRBV24-1|TRBJ2-3
CATGARDTAYTQYF
>TRBV20-1|TRBJ2-2
CSASFGGSSTGELFF
>TRBV11-2|TRBJ2-5
CASSLDLGGSETQYF
>TRBV6-5|TRBJ1-1
CASSSPWPMNTEAFF
>TRBV7-8|TRBJ1-3
CASSLVASLSSGNTIYF
>TRBV5-8|TRBJ2-5
CASRQRGGVKETQYF
>TRBV5-1|TRBJ2-7
CATREKAGDSYEQYF
>TRBV2|TRBJ1-4
CASSAEAEKLFF
>TRBV7-9|TRBJ2-3
CASSLGFQTDTQYF
>TRBV28|TRBJ1-6
CASSQQLPNSPLHF
>TRBV3-1/TRBV3-2|TRBJ2-1
CASSQVGGGAYNEQFF
>TRBV29-1|TRBJ2-3
CSVDLGLFTQYF
>TRBV3-1/TRBV3-2|TRBJ2-7
CASSQSPLKSSYEQYF
>TRBV4-2|TRBJ1-1
CASRQDMEWTEAFF
>TRBV11-2|TRBJ2-2
CASSFRQVATGELFF
>TRBV10-3|TRBJ2-7
CAISDRGYSYEQYF
>TRBV5-1|TRBJ1-2
CASSFRGQYGYTF
>TRBV5-1|TRBJ2-2
CASSLTTSGELFF